The clone carrying this T cell receptor beta chain came up a few times. Its antigen is still unknown. These data originate in a study of T cell repertoires in cytomegalovirus infection. Whole-study context: HLA-B-restricted CMV epitopes that are well studied, plus recently identified HLA-C-restricted ones, were used by the study. Based on public TCR beta signatures, there were indications of CMV infection and of a matching HLA type. General study points: CMV-specific TCR beta clonotypes restricted by HLA-C dominated the ex vivo response.

MiXCR, applied by TCRdb to the reads, yields one record per CDR3 protein. Of 900,000 to 950,000 distinct CDR3 sequences listed, 30% to 40% are singletons. Specimen: cultured CD8+ T cells from PBMCs, collected from culture after CMV antigen stimulation. The clonotype was recovered from a human donor in good health (CMV status not recorded). Some clones in this sample may be carry-over from other donors' samples.

The CDR3: CATSRDLLEGVNTGELFF. DNA of the CDR3: TGTGCCACCAGCAGAGATCTTCTAGAGGGCGTCAACACCGGGGAGCTGTTTTTT. The V gene is TRBV15, the J gene TRBJ2-2, with a weak D call TRBD2 (5 bases). The CDR3 has 18 amino acids. Germline V CDR1 and CDR2: LNHNV, YYDKDF (reference sequence). The germline V and J ends were trimmed by 0 bases and 2 bases, with 16 bases remaining between them. Together with reference TRBV15 and TRBJ2-2, the CDR3 gives the full variable domain: DAMVIQNPRYQVTQFGKPVTLSCSQTLNHNVMYWYQQKSSQAPKLLFHYYDKDFNNEADTPDNFQSRRPNTSFCFLDIRSPGLGDTAMYLCATSRDLLEGVNTGELFFGEGSRLTVL.